The 2 T cell receptor beta chains presented below share a single source sample, sequenced in a study of T cell clonality in common variable immunodeficiency. Study conclusions and caveats: Reportedly, TCR beta sequences from common variable immunodeficiency showed fewer deletions and N-nucleotide insertions.

No antigen has been identified for these receptors. Produced via immunoSEQ multiplex PCR; TCRdb's table is partial and in-frame only. In total the sample includes fewer than 30,000 clones, none of them seen once. Material: peripheral blood mononuclear cells. These receptors came from a human donor with common variable immunodeficiency.

About this clone itself: The read stops 3 residues short of the end of the CDR3; the missing end is completed from the germline J gene. This rearrangement joins TRBV11-3 to TRBJ2-7; D not certain. With 1 base removed from V and 2 bases from J, the gap between germline ends came to 6 bases. Germline V gene sequence: CDR1 SGHNT, CDR2 YENEEA. The CDR3 extends over 13 amino acids. CDR3: CASSLGPTYEQYF. The DNA read from the CDR3 is TGTGCCAGCAGCTTAGGGCCGACCTACGAG.

Many counts were recorded for this clone. The sequence runs out 3 residues before the end of the CDR3; the remainder is reconstructed from the germline J gene. The chain couples TRBV14 to TRBJ1-4; no reliable D call. This CDR3 region has 13 residues. CDR1 and CDR2 from the germline V gene are SGHDN and FVKESK. With 6 bases removed from V and 5 bases from J, the gap between germline ends came to 10 bases. CDR3 residues: CASSQAGNEKLFF. The CDR3 DNA, read in part, is TGTGCCAGCAGTCAGGCGGGGAATGAAAAA.